These T cell receptor beta chains were read from a single sample in a study of T cell changes during pregnancy in multiple sclerosis. Clones were sequenced by immunoSEQ multiplex PCR, and TCRdb holds only the in-frame ones, with some missing. The top ten hold around 2% of the sample, which has 55,000 to 85,000 clones, roughly 92% seen once. This sample comprised peripheral blood, obtained in the second trimester of pregnancy. These receptors were obtained from a female donor with multiple sclerosis, enrolled in a pregnancy study. The CDR3 runs from the conserved cysteine through the conserved F or W. A D gene is named only where the DNA matches it firmly. Only some rows state a clone size, as once, few, many or a class for expanded clones.

J	D	V	size	DNA	CDR3
TRBJ2-2	TRBD2	TRBV19	NA	TGTGCCAGTGGACTAGCTGACGGGGAGCTGTTTTTT	CASGLADGELFF
TRBJ1-2	NA	TRBV18	NA	TGTGCCAGCTCACCACTGGGAAATTCGGCAGGGCCTGGCTATGGCTACACCTTC	CASSPLGNSAGPGYGYTF
TRBJ2-7	TRBD2	TRBV4-1	once	TGCGCCAGCAGTCAGACTAGCGGCCCATTATCCTACGAGCAGTACTTC	CASSQTSGPLSYEQYF
TRBJ2-2	NA	TRBV2	NA	TGTGCCCGACGGAGGGACGGGGAGCTGTTTTTT	CARRRDGELFF
TRBJ2-7	NA	TRBV12-5	once	TGTGCTAGTGGTTTGGGCCAAAGGGGCCCCTACGAGCAGTACTTC	CASGLGQRGPYEQYF
TRBJ2-7	NA	TRBV28	NA	TGTGCCAGCAGTTTATCTGGCCCATCCTACGAGCAGTACTTC	CASSLSGPSYEQYF
TRBJ1-1	NA	TRBV10-3	once	TGTGCCATCGGGGCAGGGATGGAGACTGAAGCTTTCTTT	CAIGAGMETEAFF
TRBJ2-3	NA	TRBV5-1	few	TGCGCCAGCAGCTTGTTCGCAGATACGCAGTATTTT	CASSLFADTQYF
TRBJ2-1	NA	TRBV19	once	NA	CASTSGLEQFF
TRBJ2-7	NA	TRBV7-9	NA	TGTGCCAGCAGCTTACCGGGTAGCTCCTACGAGCAGTACTTC	CASSLPGSSYEQYF
TRBJ2-7	NA	TRBV14	once	TGTGCCAGCAGCCAGGGCAGGTCGCACTCCTACGAGCAGTACTTC	CASSQGRSHSYEQYF
TRBJ2-1	TRBD1	TRBV15	NA	TGTGCCACCAGCGGGGGACAGGGGATGATTTACAATGAGCAGTTCTTC	CATSGGQGMIYNEQFF
TRBJ2-3	TRBD2	TRBV6-5	NA	TGTGCCAGCAAAATCAGCGGGAGCCCCCCAGATACGCAGTATTTT	CASKISGSPPDTQYF
TRBJ1-2	NA	TRBV21-1	NA	TGTGCCAGCAGCAAGACAGGGAATGGCTACACCTTC	CASSKTGNGYTF
TRBJ2-5	NA	TRBV11-1	NA	TGTGCCAGCAGTACAGGGGAGACCCAGTACTTC	CASSTGETQYF
TRBJ2-5	NA	TRBV4-1	NA	TGCGCCAGCAGCCAGTTTAGCATGGAGACCCAGTACTTC	CASSQFSMETQYF
TRBJ1-2	TRBD1	TRBV28	once	TGTGCCAGCAGTCCCTTAACAGGGGGAGGCACCTTC	CASSPLTGGGTF
TRBJ1-1	TRBD1	TRBV28	NA	TGTGCCAGCAGCACAGGGGTCTATGGGGGCGCTGAAGCTTTCTTT	CASSTGVYGGAEAFF
TRBJ1-1	TRBD1	TRBV27	once	TGTGCCAGCAGGACAGGGACACTCGGCACTGAAGCTTTCTTT	CASRTGTLGTEAFF
TRBJ2-5	NA	TRBV2	NA	TGTGCCAGCAGTACCTTCGCGAAACAAGAGACCCAGTACTTC	CASSTFAKQETQYF
TRBJ1-5	NA	TRBV7-2	NA	TGTGCCAGCAGCTTAACCTATAGCAATCAGCCCCAGCATTTT	CASSLTYSNQPQHF
TRBJ2-1	NA	TRBV19	NA	TGTGCCAGTAGTAGCCCTTCGCAGGATGAGCAGTTCTTC	CASSSPSQDEQFF
TRBJ1-1	TRBD1	TRBV5-6	NA	TGTGCCAGCAGCCCAAGACAGGGAGTGGAAGCTTTCTTT	CASSPRQGVEAFF
TRBJ2-5	TRBD1	TRBV6-1	NA	TGTGCCAGCAGACGAAGACAGGGAGAAGAGACCCAGTACTTC	CASRRRQGEETQYF
TRBJ1-5	TRBD1	TRBV28	NA	TGTGCCAGCAGCTCCGGGACAGGAGGTCAGCCCCAGCATTTT	CASSSGTGGQPQHF
TRBJ1-2	TRBD1	TRBV6-5	NA	TGTGCCAGTTATTACAGGGGTTCGTTGGGCGGCTACACCTTC	CASYYRGSLGGYTF
TRBJ2-3	NA	TRBV9	NA	TGTGCCAGCACGGGGGGCACAGATACGCAGTATTTT	CASTGGTDTQYF
TRBJ1-2	TRBD1	TRBV7-9	NA	TGTGCCAGCAGCTCTACAGGGGGCGCGACCTATGGCTACACCTTC	CASSSTGGATYGYTF
TRBJ1-3	NA	TRBV27	NA	TGTGCCAGCAGTCCGAGAATACAGGGTCCTGGAAACACCATATATTTT	CASSPRIQGPGNTIYF
TRBJ2-3	NA	TRBV7-9	NA	TGTGCCAGCAGCTTTAGGGGGGATACGCAGTATTTT	CASSFRGDTQYF
TRBJ2-2	NA	TRBV6-5	NA	TGTGCCAGCAGAGGGAGTTTGAACACCGGGGAGCTGTTTTTT	CASRGSLNTGELFF
TRBJ2-3	TRBD2	TRBV29-1	NA	TGCAGCGTTGAGGGACTAGCGGCGGGGGGTGCAGATACGCAGTATTTT	CSVEGLAAGGADTQYF
TRBJ2-5	NA	TRBV28	NA	TGTGCCAGCAGCCCTTTACAAGAGACCCAGTACTTC	CASSPLQETQYF
TRBJ1-2	NA	TRBV7-9	NA	TGTGCCAGCAGCTTAGCTGGGGGGGCTACCATCCGGGGCTACACCTTC	CASSLAGGATIRGYTF
TRBJ1-1	TRBD1	TRBV7-3	NA	TGTGCCAGCAGTCTCAGGGGCGCGGGACAGGGGGCCGCCACTGAAGCTTTCTTT	CASSLRGAGQGAATEAFF
TRBJ1-5	TRBD1	TRBV7-9	few	TGTGCCAGCAGCTTAGGGACAGGGGACGTCGAACCCCAGCATTTT	CASSLGTGDVEPQHF
TRBJ2-5	TRBD1	TRBV7-8	once	TGTGCCAGCAGCTTCCAGGGGGTAGAGACCCAGTACTTC	CASSFQGVETQYF
TRBJ2-1	TRBD2	TRBV7-3	once	TGTGCCAGCAGCCAGGGACTAGCTAACAATGAGCAGTTCTTC	CASSQGLANNEQFF
TRBJ2-1	TRBD2	TRBV7-9	NA	TGTGCCAGCAGCCTCCCGACTAGCGGGGGAAGCGATGAGCAGTTCTTC	CASSLPTSGGSDEQFF